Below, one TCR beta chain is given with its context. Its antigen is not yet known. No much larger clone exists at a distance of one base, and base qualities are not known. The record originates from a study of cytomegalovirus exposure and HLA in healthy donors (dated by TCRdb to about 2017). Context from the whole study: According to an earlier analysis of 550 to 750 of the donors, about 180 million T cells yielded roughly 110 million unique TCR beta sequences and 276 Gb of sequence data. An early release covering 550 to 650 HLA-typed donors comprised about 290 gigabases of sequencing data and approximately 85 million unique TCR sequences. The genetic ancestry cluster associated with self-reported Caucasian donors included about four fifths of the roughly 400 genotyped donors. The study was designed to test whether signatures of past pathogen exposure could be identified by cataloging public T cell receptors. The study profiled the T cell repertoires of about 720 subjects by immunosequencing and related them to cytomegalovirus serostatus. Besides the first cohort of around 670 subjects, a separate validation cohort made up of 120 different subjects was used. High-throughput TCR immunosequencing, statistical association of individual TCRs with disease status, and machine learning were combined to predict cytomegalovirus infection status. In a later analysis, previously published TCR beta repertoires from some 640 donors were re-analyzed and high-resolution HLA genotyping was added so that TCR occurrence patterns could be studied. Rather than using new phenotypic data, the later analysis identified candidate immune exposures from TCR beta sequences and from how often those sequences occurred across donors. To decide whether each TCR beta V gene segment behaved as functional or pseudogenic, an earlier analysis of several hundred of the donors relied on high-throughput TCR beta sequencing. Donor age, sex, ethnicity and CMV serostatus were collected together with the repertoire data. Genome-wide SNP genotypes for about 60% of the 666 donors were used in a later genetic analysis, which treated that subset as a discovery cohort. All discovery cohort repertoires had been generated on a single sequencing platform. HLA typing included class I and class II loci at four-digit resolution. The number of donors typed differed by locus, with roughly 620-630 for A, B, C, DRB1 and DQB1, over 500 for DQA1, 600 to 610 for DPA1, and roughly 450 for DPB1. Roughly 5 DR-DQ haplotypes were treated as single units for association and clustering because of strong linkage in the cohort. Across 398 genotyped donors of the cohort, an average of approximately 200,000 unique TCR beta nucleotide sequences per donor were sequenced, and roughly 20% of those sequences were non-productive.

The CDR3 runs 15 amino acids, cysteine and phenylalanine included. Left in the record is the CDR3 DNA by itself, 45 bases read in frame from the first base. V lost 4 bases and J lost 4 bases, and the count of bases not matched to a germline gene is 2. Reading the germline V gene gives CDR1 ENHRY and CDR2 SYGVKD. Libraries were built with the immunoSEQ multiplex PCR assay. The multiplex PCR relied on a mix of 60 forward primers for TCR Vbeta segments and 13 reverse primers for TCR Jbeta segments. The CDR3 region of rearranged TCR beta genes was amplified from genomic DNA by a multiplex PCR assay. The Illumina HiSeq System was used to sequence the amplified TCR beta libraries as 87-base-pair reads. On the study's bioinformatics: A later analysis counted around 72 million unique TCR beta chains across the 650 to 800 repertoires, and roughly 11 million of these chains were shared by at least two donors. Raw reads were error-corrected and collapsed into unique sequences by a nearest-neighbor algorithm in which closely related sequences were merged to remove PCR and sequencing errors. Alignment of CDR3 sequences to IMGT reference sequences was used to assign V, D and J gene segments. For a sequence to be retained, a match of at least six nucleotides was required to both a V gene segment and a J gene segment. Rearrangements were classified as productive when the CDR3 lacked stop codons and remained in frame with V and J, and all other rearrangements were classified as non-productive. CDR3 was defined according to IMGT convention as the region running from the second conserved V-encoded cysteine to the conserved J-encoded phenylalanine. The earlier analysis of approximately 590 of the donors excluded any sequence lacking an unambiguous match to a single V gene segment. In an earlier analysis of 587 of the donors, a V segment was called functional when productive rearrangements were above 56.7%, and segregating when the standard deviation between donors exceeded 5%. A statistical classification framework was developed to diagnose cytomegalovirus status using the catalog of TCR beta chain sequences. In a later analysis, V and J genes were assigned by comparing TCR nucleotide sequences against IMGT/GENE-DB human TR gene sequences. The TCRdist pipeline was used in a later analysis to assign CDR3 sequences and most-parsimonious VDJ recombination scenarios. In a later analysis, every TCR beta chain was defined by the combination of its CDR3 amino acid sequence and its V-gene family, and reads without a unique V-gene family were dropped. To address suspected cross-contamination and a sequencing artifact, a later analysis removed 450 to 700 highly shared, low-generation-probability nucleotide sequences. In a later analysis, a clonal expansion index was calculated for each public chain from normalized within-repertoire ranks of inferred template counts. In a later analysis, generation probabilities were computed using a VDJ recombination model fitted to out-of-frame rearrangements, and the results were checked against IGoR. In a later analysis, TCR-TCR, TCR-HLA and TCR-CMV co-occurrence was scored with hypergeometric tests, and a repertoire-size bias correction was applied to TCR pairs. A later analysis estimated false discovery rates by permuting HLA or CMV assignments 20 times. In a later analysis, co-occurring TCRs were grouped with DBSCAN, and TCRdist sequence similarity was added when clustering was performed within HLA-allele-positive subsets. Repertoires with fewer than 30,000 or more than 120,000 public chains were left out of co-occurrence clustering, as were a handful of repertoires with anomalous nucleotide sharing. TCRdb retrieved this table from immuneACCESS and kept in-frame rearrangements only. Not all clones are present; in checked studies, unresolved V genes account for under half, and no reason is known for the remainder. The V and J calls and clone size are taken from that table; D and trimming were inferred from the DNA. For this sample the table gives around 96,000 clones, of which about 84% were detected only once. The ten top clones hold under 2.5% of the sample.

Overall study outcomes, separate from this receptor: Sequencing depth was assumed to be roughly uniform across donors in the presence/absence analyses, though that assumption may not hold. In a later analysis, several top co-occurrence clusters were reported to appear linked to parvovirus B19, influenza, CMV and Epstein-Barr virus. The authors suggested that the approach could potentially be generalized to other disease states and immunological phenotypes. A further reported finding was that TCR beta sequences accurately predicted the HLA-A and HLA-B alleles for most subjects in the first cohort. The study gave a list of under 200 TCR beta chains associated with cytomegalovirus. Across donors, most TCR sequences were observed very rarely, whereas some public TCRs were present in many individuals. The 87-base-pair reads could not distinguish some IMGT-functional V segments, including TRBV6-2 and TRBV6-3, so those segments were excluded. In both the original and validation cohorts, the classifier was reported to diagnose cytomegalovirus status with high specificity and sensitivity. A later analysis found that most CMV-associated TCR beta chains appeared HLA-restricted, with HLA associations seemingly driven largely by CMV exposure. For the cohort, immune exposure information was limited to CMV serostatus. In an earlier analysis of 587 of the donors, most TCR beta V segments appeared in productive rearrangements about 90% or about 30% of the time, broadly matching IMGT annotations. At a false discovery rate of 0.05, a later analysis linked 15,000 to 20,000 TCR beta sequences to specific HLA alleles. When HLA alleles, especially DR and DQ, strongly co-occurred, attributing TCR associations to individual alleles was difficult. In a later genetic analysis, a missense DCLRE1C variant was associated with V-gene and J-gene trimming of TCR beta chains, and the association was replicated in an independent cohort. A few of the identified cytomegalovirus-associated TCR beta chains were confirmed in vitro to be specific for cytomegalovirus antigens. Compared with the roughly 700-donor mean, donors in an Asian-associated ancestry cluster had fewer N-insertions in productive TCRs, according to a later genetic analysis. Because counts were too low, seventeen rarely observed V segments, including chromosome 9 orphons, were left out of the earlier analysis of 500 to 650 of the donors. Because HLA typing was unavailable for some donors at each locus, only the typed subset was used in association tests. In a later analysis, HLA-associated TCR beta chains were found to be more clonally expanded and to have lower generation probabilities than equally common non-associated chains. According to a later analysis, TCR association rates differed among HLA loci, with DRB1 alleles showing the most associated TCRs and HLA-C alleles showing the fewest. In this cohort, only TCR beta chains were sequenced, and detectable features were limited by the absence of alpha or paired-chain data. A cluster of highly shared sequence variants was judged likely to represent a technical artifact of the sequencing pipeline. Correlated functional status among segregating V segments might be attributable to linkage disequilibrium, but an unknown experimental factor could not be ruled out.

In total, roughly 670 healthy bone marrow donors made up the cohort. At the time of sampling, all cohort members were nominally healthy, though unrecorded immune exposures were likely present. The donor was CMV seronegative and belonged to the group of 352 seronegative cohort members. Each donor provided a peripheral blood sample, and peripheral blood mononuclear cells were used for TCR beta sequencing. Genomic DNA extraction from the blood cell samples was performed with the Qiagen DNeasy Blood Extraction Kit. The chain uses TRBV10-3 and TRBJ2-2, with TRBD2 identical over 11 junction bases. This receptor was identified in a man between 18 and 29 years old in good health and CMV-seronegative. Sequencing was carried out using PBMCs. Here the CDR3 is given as CAISGGTSGTGELFF. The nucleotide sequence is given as TGTGCCATCAGTGGGGGGACTAGCGGCACCGGGGAGCTGTTTTTT.